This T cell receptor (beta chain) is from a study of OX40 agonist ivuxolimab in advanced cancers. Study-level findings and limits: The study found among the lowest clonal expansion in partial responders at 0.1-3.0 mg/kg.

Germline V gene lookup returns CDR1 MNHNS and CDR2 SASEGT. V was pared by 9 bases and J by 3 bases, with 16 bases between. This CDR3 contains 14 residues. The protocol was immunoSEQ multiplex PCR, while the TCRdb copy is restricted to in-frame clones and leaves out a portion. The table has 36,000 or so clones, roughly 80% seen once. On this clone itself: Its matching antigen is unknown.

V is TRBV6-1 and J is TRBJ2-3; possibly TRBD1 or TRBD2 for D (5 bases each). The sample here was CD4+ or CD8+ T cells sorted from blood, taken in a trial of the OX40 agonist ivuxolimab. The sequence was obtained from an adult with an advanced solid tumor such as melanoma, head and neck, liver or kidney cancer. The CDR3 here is CASSAGRETDTQYF. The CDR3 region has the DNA TGTGCCAGTTCGGCAGGCAGGGAGACAGATACGCAGTATTTT.